This T cell receptor (beta chain) is drawn from a study of blood T cell repertoires in COVID-19. Whole-study context: Samples came from the United States, Italy and Spain, spanning acute and convalescent COVID-19. T cells, B-cell-depleted T cells, or PBMCs supplied cDNA or gDNA.

The authors' processing: Reference gene primer amplification in the assay estimated nucleated cell counts. The protocol was immunoSEQ multiplex PCR, while the TCRdb copy is restricted to in-frame clones and leaves out a portion. Clonal size and the V and J genes are those of that table, whereas D and trimming came from the DNA. The sample shows just under 250,000 clones, approximately 84% of them seen only once. The CDR3 totals 15 residues. Germline loops: CDR1 LNHDA, CDR2 SQIVND (reference sequence). Trimming removed 5 bases at V and 5 bases at J, with 18 bases between. The source material was peripheral blood. The origin of this receptor is a woman aged 25 to 39 who had recovered from COVID-19. The chain links TRBV19 to TRBJ2-5; perhaps TRBD2 as D (7 bases). Here the CDR3 reads CASSGYRAGGETQYF. In DNA, the CDR3 is TGTGCCAGTAGTGGGTACAGGGCCGGGGGGGAGACCCAGTACTTC.